The clone carrying this TCR beta chain was seen at least ten times. The antigen remains undetermined. The CDR3 is 14 amino acids. CDR1 is SQVTM, CDR2 ANQGSEA, per germline. The V and J ends lost 5 bases and 0 bases respectively, with 13 bases between them. Unsorted libraries were generated from 2 million PBMCs held at -80 degrees C. The entry originates in a study of neurological immune-mediated disorders. General study points: Healthy controls had more TCR clonal expansion than multiple sclerosis, which showed the least, whereas HTLV-1-associated myelopathy showed the most.

cDNA was made by 5'RACE with 10-nucleotide random UMIs. TCRdb re-called the 5' RACE reads with MiXCR, one entry per CDR3 protein. The sample holds about 25,000 distinct CDR3 sequences, 13% seen once. The specimen was PBMCs. The TCR comes from a woman aged 40 to 55 with HTLV-1-associated myelopathy (HAM/TSP). The J gene is TRBJ1-1, the V gene TRBV29-1; D remains ambiguous. For the CDR3, the DNA is TGCAGCGTTCAGGAGGGAACTCTGAACACTGAAGCTTTCTTT. This gives the protein CSVQEGTLNTEAFF.